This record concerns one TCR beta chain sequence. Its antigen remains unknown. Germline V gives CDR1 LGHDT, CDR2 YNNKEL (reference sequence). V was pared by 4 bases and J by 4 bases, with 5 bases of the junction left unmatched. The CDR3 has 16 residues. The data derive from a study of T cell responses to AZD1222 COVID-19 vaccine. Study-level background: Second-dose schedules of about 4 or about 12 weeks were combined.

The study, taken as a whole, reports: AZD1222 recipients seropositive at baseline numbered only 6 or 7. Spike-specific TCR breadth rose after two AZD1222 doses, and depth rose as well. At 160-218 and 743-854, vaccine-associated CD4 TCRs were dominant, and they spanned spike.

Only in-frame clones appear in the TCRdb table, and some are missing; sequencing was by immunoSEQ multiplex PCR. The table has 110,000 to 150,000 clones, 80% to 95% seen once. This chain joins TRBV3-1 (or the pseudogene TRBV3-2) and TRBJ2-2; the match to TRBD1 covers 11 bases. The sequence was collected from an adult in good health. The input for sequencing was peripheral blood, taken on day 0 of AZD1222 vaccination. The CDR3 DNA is TGTGCCAGCAGCCCCACCGGGACAGGGGGCACCGGGGAGCTGTTTTTT. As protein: CASSPTGTGGTGELFF.